This T cell receptor beta chain was captured in a study of radiotherapy plus CTLA-4 blockade in lung cancer. Study observations and caveats: Blood saw expansion of tumor-derived TCR clones after radiotherapy plus ipilimumab.

This CDR3 is 11 amino acids long. Trimming removed 9 bases from V and 4 bases from J, with 10 bases in between. Germline CDR1 reads SNHLY; CDR2 reads FYNNEI. Points on this clone: Its cognate antigen is unknown.

Method: immunoSEQ multiplex PCR; TCRdb's copy keeps in-frame clones and lacks some. In the table there are 65,000 to 85,000 clones, approximately 73% of which are singletons. The chain carries TRBV2 and TRBJ2-7; D is possibly TRBD1 (5 bases). The clonotype was recovered from a human donor with non-small cell lung cancer whose response to radiotherapy plus ipilimumab could not be evaluated. The starting material was peripheral blood, obtained from a patient treated with radiotherapy plus ipilimumab. The CDR3 bases are TGTGCCAGGCAAACAGGTTACGAGCAGTACTTC. As protein: CARQTGYEQYF. The full variable domain, rest sourced from reference TRBV2 and TRBJ2-7, is EPEVTQTPSHQVTQMGQEVILRCVPISNHLYFYWYRQILGQKVEFLVSFYNNEISEKSEIFDDQFSVERPDGSNFTLKIRSTKLEDSAMYFCARQTGYEQYFGPGTRLTVT.